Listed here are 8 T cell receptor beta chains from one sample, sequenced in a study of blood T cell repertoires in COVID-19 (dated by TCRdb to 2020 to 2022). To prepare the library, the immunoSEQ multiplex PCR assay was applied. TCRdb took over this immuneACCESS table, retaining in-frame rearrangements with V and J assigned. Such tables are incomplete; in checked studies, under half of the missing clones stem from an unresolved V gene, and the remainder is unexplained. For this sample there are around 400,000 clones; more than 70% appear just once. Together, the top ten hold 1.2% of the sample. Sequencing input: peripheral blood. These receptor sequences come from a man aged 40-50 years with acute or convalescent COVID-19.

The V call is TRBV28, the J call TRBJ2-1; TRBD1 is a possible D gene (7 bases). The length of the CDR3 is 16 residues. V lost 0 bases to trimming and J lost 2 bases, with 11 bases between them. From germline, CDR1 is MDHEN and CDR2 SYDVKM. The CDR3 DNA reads TGTGCCAGCAGTTTATGGGCGGGGACAGCCTACAATGAGCAGTTCTTC. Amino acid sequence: CASSLWAGTAYNEQFF. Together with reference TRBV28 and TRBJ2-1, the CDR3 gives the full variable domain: DVKVTQSSRYLVKRTGEKVFLECVQDMDHENMFWYRQDPGLGLRLIYFSYDVKMKEKGDIPEGYSVSREKKERFSLILESASTNQTSMYLCASSLWAGTAYNEQFFGPGTRLTVL.

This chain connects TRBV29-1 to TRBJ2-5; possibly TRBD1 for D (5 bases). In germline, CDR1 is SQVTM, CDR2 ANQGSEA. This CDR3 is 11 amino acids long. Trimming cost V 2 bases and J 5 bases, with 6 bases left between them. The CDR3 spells CSVEKGETQYF. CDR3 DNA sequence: TGCAGCGTTGAAAAGGGGGAGACCCAGTACTTC.

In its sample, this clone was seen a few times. The CDR3 sequence is CASSLNRGRTGELFF. The CDR3, as DNA: TGTGCCAGCAGCTTGAACAGGGGGCGGACCGGGGAGCTGTTTTTT. The chain employs TRBV5-6 and TRBJ2-2, with 9 positions matching TRBD1. The CDR3 spans 15 residues. The germline V gene has CDR1 SGHDT and CDR2 YYEEEE. The V and J ends lost 1 base and 5 bases, in that order; junction bases with no gene match: 3.

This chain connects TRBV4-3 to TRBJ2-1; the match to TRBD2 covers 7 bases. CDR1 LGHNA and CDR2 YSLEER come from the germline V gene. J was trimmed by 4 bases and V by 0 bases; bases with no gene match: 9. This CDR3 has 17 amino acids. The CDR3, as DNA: TGCGCCAGCAGCCAAGATGGTGCGGGGGAATTTTACAATGAGCAGTTCTTC. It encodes CASSQDGAGEFYNEQFF.

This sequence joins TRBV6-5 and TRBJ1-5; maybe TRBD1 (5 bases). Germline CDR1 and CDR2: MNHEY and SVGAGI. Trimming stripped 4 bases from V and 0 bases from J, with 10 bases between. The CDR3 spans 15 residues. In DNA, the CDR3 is TGTGCCAGCAGTTCCAGGGTTGGTAGCAATCAGCCCCAGCATTTT. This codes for CASSSRVGSNQPQHF.

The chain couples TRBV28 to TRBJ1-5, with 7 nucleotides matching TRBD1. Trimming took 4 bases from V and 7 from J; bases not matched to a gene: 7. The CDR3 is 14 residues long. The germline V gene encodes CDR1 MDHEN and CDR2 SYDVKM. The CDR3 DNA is TGTGCCAGCAGTTCGACAGGGTTCAGGCAGCCCCAGCATTTT. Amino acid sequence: CASSSTGFRQPQHF.

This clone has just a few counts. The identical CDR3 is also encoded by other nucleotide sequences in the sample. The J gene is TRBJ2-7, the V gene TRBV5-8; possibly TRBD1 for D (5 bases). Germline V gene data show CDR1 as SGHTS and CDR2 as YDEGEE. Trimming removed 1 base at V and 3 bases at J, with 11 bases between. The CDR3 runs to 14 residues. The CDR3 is CASSLLAGNYEQYF. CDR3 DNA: TGTGCCAGCAGCTTGCTTGCAGGGAACTACGAGCAGTACTTC.

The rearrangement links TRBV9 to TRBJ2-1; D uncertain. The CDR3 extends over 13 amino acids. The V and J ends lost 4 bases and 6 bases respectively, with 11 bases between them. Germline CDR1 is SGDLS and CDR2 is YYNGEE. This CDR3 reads CASSSHDFNEQFF. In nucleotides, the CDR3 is TGTGCCAGCAGCTCCCACGACTTCAATGAGCAGTTCTTC.